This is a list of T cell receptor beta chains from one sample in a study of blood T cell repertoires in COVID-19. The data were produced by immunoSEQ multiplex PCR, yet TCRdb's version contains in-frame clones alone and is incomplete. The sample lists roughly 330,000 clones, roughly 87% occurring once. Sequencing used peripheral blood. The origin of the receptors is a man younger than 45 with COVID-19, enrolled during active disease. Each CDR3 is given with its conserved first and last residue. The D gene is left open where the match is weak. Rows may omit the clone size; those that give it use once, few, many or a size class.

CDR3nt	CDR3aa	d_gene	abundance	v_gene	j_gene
TGTGCCAGCAGTACCGGGACAAACTATGAAGCTTTCTTT	CASSTGTNYEAFF	.	.	TRBV9	TRBJ1-1
TGTGCCAGCAGCCTAGAGGCCAGGGCCTTTAACTATGGCTACACCTTC	CASSLEARAFNYGYTF	.	.	TRBV2	TRBJ1-2
TGTGCCAGCTCACCCCCGGGAGGACCCTACGAGCAGTACTTC	CASSPPGGPYEQYF	TRBD2	.	TRBV18	TRBJ2-7
TGCGCCAGCAGCTTGACGCCTGGCAATGAAAAACTGTTTTTT	CASSLTPGNEKLFF	.	once	TRBV5-1	TRBJ1-4
TGTGCCAGCAGCTTATGGACTAGCGGGAGAGACGAGCAGTACTTC	CASSLWTSGRDEQYF	TRBD2	.	TRBV11-1	TRBJ2-7
TGTGCCAGCACCACACCGGGGAGATCCTACAATGAGCAGTTCTTC	CASTTPGRSYNEQFF	.	.	TRBV28	TRBJ2-1
TGTGCCAGTAGTATGCTCGGATGGGACAGTGAGCAGTTCTTC	CASSMLGWDSEQFF	TRBD1	.	TRBV19	TRBJ2-1
TGTGCCAGCAGTTACCCGGGACAGGGAATGGGCGCTTTCTTT	CASSYPGQGMGAFF	TRBD1	.	TRBV6-2/TRBV6-3	TRBJ1-1
TGTGCCAGCAGCCAGGGCGGGAACACCGGGGAGCTGTTTTTT	CASSQGGNTGELFF	.	.	TRBV5-6	TRBJ2-2
TGTGCCAGCAGTGAAGGGGCCTATTCAGGGCTCACTGAAGCTTTCTTT	CASSEGAYSGLTEAFF	.	once	TRBV6-1	TRBJ1-1
TGTGCCAATAGTACCCGACTAGCGTCTAGCACAGATACGCAGTATTTT	CANSTRLASSTDTQYF	TRBD2	.	TRBV19	TRBJ2-3
TGTGCCAGCAGCCTGAGGACAGGGGAGGTCTATGGCTACACCTTC	CASSLRTGEVYGYTF	TRBD1	.	TRBV13	TRBJ1-2
TGTGCCAGCAGCCAGAGCACAGATACGCAGTATTTT	CASSQSTDTQYF	.	.	TRBV7-3	TRBJ2-3
TGTGCCAGCAGCGGAGTATGGACAGAAAACTACGAGCAGTACTTC	CASSGVWTENYEQYF	.	.	TRBV2	TRBJ2-7
TGTGCCAGCAGCTTACGACTAGCGGGGGCAAATGAGCAGTTCTTC	CASSLRLAGANEQFF	TRBD2	.	TRBV7-2	TRBJ2-1
TGTGCCAGCCAAGGTGGCGGGTACGAGCAGTACTTC	CASQGGGYEQYF	.	.	TRBV6-5	TRBJ2-7
TGCGCCAGCAGCCACCTCCCCGGACAGGGGGCAAATGAGCAGTTCTTC	CASSHLPGQGANEQFF	TRBD1	.	TRBV4-1	TRBJ2-1
TGTGCCAGCAGTAAGGGGACAGCCTCTAACTATGGCTACACCTTC	CASSKGTASNYGYTF	TRBD1	.	TRBV27	TRBJ1-2
TGCGCCAGCAGCCGCCTTGGCGGGGGGGCGGGAGATACGCAGTATTTT	CASSRLGGGAGDTQYF	TRBD2	.	TRBV5-1	TRBJ2-3
TGTGCCAGCTCACGTGGACTCCGCACAGATACGCAGTATTTT	CASSRGLRTDTQYF	.	.	TRBV18	TRBJ2-3
TGTGCCTGGAGCGGGGACAGCGGGAATCAGCCCCAGCATTTT	CAWSGDSGNQPQHF	TRBD1	.	TRBV30	TRBJ1-5
TGTGCCAGCAGTTACAAAGGCGGGGGGGCCGGGGAGACCCAGTACTTC	CASSYKGGGAGETQYF	TRBD2	.	TRBV6-6	TRBJ2-5
TGTGCCAGCAGTGAAGCAGGGGTCCCAGATACGCAGTATTTT	CASSEAGVPDTQYF	.	.	TRBV2	TRBJ2-3
TGCGCCAGCAGCCAAGGACAGGGTCCCTCCTACAATGAGCAGTTCTTC	CASSQGQGPSYNEQFF	TRBD1	.	TRBV4-3	TRBJ2-1
TGTGCCAGCAGGAGACAGGTCGGGCCCATCACAGATACGCAGTATTTT	CASRRQVGPITDTQYF	.	.	TRBV2	TRBJ2-3
TGCGCCAGCAAGGAGCTAGCGGGGTCCCAAGAGACCCAGTACTTC	CASKELAGSQETQYF	TRBD2	.	TRBV5-1	TRBJ2-5
TGTGCCAGCAGCCCCACGGGAACTAGCGGCTACAATGAGCAGTTCTTC	CASSPTGTSGYNEQFF	TRBD2	few	TRBV9	TRBJ2-1
TGTGCCAGCAGTGAAGGGCGGGAGGGCCTGTACGAGCAGTACTTC	CASSEGREGLYEQYF	TRBD2	once	TRBV2	TRBJ2-7
TGTGCCAGCAGCTTGCGACTAGCGGGGGATCACAATGAGCAGTTCTTC	CASSLRLAGDHNEQFF	TRBD2	few	TRBV7-8	TRBJ2-1
TGTGCCAGCAGCTTGGTAGGGGGAACTACTAAGAGCTACACCTTC	CASSLVGGTTKSYTF	.	.	TRBV5-4	TRBJ1-2
TGTGCCAGCAGCTTGGGACAGGGTGTCGATGAGCAGTTCTTC	CASSLGQGVDEQFF	TRBD1	.	TRBV5-5	TRBJ2-1
TGTGCTAGTGGTTTGACCACGCGGACGGGAAATTATCAGCCCCAGCATTTT	CASGLTTRTGNYQPQHF	.	few	TRBV12-5	TRBJ1-5